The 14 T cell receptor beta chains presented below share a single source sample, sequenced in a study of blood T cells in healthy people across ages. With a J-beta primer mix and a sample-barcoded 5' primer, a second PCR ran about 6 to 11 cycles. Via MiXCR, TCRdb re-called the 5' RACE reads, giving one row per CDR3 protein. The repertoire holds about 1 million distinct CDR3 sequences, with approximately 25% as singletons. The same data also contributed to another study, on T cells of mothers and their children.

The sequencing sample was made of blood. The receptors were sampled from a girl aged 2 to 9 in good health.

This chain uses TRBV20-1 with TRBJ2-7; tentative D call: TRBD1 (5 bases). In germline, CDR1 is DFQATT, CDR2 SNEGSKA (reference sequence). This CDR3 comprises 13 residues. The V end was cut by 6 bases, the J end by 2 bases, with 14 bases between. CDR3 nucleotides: TGCAGTGCCTCAGGACATACCACCTACGAGCAGTACTTC. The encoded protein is CSASGHTTYEQYF.

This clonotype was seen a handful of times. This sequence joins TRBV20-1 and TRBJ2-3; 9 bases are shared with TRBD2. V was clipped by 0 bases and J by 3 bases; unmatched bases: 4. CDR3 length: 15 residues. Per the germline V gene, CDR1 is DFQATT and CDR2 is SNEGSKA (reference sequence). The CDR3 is CSARDSAGGTDTQYF. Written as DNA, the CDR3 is TGCAGTGCTAGAGATTCAGCGGGAGGAACAGATACGCAGTATTTT.

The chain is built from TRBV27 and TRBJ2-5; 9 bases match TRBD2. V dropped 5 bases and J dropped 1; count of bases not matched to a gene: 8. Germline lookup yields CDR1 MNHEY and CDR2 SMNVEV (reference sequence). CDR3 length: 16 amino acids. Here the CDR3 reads CASSPLSGGTQETQYF. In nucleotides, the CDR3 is TGTGCCAGCAGTCCCCTCAGCGGGGGGACCCAAGAGACCCAGTACTTC.

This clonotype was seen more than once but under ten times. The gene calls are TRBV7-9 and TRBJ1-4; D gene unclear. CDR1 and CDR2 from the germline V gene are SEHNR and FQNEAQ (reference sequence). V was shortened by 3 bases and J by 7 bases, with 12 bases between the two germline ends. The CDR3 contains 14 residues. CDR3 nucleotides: TGTGCCAGCAGCTTCGTTGGGGTTCGTGAAAAACTGTTTTTT. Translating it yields CASSFVGVREKLFF.

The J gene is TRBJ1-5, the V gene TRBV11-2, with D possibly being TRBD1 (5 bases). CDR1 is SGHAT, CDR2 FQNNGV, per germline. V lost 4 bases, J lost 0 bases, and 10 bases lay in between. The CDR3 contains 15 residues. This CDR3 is CASSSRAASNQPQHF. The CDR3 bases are TGTGCCAGCAGCTCCAGGGCCGCTAGCAATCAGCCCCAGCATTTT. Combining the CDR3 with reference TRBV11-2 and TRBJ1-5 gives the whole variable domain EAGVAQSPRYKIIEKRQSVAFWCNPISGHATLYWYQQILGQGPKLLIQFQNNGVVDDSQLPKDRFSAERLKGVDSTLKIQPAKLEDSAVYLCASSSRAASNQPQHFGDGTRLSIL.

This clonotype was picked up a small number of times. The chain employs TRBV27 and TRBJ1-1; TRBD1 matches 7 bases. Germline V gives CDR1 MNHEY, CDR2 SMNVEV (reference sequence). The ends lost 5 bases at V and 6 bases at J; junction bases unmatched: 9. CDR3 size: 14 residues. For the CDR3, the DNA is TGTGCCAGCAGTCTACCGGGACAGATTTCTGAAGCTTTCTTT. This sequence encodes CASSLPGQISEAFF.

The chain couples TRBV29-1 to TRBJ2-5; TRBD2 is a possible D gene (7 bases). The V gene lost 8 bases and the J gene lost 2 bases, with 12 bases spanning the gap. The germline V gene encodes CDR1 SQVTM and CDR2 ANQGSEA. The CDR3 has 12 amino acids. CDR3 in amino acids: CSSQGGQETQYF. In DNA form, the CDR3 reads TGCAGCTCACAGGGAGGGCAAGAGACCCAGTACTTC.

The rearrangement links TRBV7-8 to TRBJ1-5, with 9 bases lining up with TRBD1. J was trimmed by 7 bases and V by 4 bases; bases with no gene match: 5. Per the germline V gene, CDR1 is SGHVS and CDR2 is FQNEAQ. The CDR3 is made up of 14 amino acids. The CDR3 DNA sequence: TGTGCCAGCAGCTCCTACAGGGGGCGGCAGCCCCAGCATTTT. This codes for CASSSYRGRQPQHF. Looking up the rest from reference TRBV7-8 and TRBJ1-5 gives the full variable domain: GAGVSQSPRYKVAKRGQDVALRCDPISGHVSLFWYQQALGQGPEFLTYFQNEAQLDKSGLPSDRFFAERPEGSVSTLKIQRTQQEDSAVYLCASSSYRGRQPQHFGDGTRLSIL.

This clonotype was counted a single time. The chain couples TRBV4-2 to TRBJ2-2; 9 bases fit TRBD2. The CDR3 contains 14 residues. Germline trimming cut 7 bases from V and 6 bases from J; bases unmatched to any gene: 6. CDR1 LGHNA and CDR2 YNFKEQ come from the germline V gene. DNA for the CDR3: TGTGCCAGCAACCCTATAGCGGGAGCCGGGGAGCTGTTTTTT. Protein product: CASNPIAGAGELFF.

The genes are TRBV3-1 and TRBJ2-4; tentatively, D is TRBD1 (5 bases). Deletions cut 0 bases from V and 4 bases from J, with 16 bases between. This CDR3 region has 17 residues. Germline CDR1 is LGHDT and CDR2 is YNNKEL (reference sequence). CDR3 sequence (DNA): TGTGCCAGCAGCCAAGATCCGGGCAGGGAAGGGAAAAACATTCAGTACTTC. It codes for CASSQDPGREGKNIQYF.

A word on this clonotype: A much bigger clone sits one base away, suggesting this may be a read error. This CDR3 is CASSQVANVQFF. The CDR3 coding sequence is TGTGCCAGCAGCCAAGTGGCGAATGTGCAGTTCTTC. The gene calls are TRBV14 and TRBJ2-1; D not resolved. The CDR3 sequence is 12 residues long. Germline V gene lookup returns CDR1 SGHDN and CDR2 FVKESK.

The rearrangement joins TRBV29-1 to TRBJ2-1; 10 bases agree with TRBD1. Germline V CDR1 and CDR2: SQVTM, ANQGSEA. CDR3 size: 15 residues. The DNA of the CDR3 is TGCGGCGCTACGAGTGGACAGGGGGTTTCCAATGAGCAGTTCTTC. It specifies CGATSGQGVSNEQFF.

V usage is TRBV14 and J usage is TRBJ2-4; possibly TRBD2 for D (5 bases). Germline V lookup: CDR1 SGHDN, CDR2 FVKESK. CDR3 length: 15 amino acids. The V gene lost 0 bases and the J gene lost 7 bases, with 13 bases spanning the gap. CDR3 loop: CASSQDLGRRNIQYF. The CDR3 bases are TGTGCCAGCAGCCAAGATTTGGGTCGGAGGAACATTCAGTACTTC.

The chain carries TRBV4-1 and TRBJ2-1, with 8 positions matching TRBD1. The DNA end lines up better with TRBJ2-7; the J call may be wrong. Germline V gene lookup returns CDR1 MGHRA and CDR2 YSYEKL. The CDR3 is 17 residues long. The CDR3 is CASSVDRGRGSGGEQYF. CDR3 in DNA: TGCGCCAGCAGCGTCGACAGGGGCAGAGGTTCTGGGGGAGAGCAGTACTTC.